This TCR beta chain comes out of a study of shared clonotypes between healthy human individuals. Note on this clone: This specimen includes other DNA sequences encoding the same CDR3.

Profiled with immunoSEQ multiplex PCR; TCRdb holds only in-frame clones, not every one. This table holds under 600,000 clones, approximately 95% found once. CDR1 is MNHNS and CDR2 is SASEGT in the germline V gene. The length of the CDR3 is 13 residues. The V and J ends lost 7 bases and 0 bases respectively, with 9 bases between them. The chain is built from TRBV6-1 and TRBJ1-1; D gene unclear. The sequence was collected from a woman between 25 and 40 years old in good health. Input material: naive CD4+ T cells sorted from blood. Subset specified: CD45RA+ positively selected. The CDR3 sequence: CASTRNMNTEAFF. The CDR3 DNA sequence: TGTGCCAGCACCCGGAACATGAACACTGAAGCTTTCTTT.